This TCR beta chain was captured by sequencing in a study of cytomegalovirus exposure and HLA in healthy donors. Study at large: Genotyping of roughly 400 donors showed that roughly 83% belonged to the Caucasian-associated ancestry cluster.

Whole-study results and caveats: In a later analysis, specific HLA alleles were associated with 15,000 to 20,000 TCR beta sequences at a 0.05 false discovery rate.

Worth noting for this clone: Its antigen is currently unknown.

Vbeta (60) and Jbeta (13) primers were used in the PCR. Libraries were prepared by immunoSEQ multiplex PCR; TCRdb keeps only in-frame clonotypes and omits some of them. The data show about 130,000 clones, 74% seen once. The receptor was derived from a male donor in good health and CMV-seronegative. The sample taken for sequencing was PBMCs.

In DNA form, the CDR3 reads TGTGCCAGCAGCTCAGGACAGGGCTCCTACGAGCAGTACTTC. Its translation: CASSSGQGSYEQYF. The chain has TRBV7-8 and TRBJ2-7; 8 bases fit TRBD1. The CDR3 is 14 residues long. Per the germline V gene, CDR1 is SGHVS and CDR2 is FQNEAQ. J lost 0 bases, V lost 4 bases, and 2 bases had no gene match.